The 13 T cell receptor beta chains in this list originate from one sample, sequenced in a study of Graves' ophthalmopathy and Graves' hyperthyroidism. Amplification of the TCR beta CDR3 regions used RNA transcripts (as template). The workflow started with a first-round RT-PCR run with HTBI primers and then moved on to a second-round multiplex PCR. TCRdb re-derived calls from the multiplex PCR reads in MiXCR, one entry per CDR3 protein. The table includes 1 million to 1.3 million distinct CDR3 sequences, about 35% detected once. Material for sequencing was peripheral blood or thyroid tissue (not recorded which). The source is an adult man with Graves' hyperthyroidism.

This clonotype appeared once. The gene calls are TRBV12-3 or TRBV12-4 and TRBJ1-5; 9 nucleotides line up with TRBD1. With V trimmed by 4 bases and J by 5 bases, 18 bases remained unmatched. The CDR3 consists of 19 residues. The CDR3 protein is CASSSRVGWGQGIDQPQHF. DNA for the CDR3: TGTGCCAGCAGTTCTAGAGTAGGTTGGGGACAGGGAATCGATCAGCCCCAGCATTTT.

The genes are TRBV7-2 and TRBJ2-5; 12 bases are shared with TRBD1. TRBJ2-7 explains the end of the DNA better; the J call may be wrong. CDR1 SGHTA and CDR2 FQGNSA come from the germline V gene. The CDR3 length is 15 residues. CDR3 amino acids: CASSLSEGQGAEQYF. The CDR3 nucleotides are TGTGCCAGCAGCTTATCCGAGGGACAGGGGGCCGAGCAGTACTTC.

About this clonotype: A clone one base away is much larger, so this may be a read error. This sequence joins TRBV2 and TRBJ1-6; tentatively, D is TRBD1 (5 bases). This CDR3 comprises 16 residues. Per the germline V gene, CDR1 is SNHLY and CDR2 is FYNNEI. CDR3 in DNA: TGTGCCGGCAGTGACGGGGGAGCCACCTATAATTCACCCCTCCACTTT. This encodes CAGSDGGATYNSPLHF.

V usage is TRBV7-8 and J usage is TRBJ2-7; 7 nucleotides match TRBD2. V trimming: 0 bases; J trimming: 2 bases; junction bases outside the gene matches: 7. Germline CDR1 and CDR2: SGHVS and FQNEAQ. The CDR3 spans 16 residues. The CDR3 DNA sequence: TGTGCCAGCAGCTTAGCGTTCCAGCGGGGACCCTACGAGCAGTACTTC. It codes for CASSLAFQRGPYEQYF.

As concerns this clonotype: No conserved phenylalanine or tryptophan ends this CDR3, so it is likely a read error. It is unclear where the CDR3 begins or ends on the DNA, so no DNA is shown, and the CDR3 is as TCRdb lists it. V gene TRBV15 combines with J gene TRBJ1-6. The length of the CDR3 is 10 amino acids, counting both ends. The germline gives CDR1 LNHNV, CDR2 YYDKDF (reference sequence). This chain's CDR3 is CATSRDRVQL.

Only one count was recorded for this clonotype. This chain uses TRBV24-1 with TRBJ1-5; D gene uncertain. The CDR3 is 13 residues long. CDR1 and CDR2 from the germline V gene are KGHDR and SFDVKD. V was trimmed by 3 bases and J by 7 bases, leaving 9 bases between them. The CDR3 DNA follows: TGTGCCACCAGTGATGGGATTTTGCAGCCCCAGCATTTT. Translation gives CATSDGILQPQHF.

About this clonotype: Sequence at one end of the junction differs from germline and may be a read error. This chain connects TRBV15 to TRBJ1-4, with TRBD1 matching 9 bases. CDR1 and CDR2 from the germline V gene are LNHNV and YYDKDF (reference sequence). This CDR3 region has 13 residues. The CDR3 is CATSRGQGEETVF. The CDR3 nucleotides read TGTGCCACCAGCAGGGGACAGGGAGAAGAAACTGTTTTT.

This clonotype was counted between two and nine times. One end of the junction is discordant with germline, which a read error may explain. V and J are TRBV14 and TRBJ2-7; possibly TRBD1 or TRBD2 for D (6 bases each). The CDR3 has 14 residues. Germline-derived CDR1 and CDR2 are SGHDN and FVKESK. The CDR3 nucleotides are TGTGCCAGCAGCAAAGATCGGGGGCCTACGATGCAGTACTTC. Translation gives CASSKDRGPTMQYF.

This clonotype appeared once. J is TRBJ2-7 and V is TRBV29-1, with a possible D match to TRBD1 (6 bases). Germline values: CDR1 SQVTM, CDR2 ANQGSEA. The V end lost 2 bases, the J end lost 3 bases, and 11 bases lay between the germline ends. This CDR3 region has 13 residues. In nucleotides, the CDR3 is TGCAGCGTTGAACTGGGGACAAACTACGAGCAGTACTTC. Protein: CSVELGTNYEQYF.

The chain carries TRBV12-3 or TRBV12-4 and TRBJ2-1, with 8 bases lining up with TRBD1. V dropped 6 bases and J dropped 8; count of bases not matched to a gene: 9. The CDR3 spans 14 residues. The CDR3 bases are TGTGCCAGCAGCCCCGACAGGGGTCCCTATGAGCAGTTCTTC. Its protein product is CASSPDRGPYEQFF.

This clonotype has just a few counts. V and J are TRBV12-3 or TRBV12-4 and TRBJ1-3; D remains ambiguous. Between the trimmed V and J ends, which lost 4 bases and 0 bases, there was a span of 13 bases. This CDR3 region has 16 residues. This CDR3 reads CASSSTSVYSGNTIYF. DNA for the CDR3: TGTGCCAGCAGTTCCACCTCCGTTTACTCTGGAAACACCATATATTTT.

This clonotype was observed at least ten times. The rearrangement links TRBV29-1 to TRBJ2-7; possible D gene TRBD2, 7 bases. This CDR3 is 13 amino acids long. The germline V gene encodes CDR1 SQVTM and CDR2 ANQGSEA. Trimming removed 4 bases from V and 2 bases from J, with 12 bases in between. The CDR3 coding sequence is TGCAGCGTTGGGGGGGGCCCCACCTACGAGCAGTACTTC. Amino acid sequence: CSVGGGPTYEQYF.

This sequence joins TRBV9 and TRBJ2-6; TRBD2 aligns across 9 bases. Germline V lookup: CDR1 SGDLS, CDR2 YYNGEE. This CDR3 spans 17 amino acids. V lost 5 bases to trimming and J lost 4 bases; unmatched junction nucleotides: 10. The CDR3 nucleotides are TGTGCCAGCAGAGAGACTAGCGGAAACACCGGGGCCAACGTCCTGACTTTC. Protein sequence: CASRETSGNTGANVLTF.